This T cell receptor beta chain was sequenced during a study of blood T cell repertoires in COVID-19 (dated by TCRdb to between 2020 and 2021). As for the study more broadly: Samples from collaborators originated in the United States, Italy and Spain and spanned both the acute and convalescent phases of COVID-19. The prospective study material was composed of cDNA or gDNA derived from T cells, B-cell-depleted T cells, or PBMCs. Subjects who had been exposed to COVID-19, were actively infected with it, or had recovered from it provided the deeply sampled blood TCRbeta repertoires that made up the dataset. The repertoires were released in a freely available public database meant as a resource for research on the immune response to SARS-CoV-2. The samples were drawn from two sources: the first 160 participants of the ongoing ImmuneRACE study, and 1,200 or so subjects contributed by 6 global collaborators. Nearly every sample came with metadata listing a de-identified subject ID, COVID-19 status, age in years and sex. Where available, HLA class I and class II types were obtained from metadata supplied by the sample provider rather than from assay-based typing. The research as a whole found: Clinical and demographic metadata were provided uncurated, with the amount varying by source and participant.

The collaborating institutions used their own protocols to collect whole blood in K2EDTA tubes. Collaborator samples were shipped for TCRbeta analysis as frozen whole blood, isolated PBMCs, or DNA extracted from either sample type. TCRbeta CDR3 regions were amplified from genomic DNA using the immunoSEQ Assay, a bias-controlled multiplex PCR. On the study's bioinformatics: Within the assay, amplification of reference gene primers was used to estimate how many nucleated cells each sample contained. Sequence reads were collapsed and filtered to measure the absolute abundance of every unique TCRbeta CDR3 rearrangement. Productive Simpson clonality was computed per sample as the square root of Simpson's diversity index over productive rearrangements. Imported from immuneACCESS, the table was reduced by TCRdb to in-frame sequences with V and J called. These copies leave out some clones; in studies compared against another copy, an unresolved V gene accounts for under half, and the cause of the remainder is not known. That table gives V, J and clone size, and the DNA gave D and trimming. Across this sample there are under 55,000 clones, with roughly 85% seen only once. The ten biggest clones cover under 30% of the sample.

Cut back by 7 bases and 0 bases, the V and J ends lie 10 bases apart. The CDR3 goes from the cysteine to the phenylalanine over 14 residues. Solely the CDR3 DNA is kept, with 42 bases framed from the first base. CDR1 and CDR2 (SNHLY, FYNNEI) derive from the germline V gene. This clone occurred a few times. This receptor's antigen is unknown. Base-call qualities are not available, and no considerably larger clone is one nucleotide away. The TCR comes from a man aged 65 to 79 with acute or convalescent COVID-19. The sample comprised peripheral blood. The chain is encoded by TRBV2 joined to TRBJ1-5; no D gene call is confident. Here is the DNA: TGTGCCAGCAACGATATAGATAGCAATCAGCCCCAGCATTTT. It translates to CASNDIDSNQPQHF. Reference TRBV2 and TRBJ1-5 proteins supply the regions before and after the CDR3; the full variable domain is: EPEVTQTPSHQVTQMGQEVILRCVPISNHLYFYWYRQILGQKVEFLVSFYNNEISEKSEIFDDQFSVERPDGSNFTLKIRSTKLEDSAMYFCASNDIDSNQPQHFGDGTRLSIL.